This is a list of T cell receptor beta chains from one sample in a study of OX40 agonist ivuxolimab in advanced cancers. Here immunoSEQ multiplex PCR was the method, and the copy in TCRdb shows in-frame clones only, minus some. The sample includes about 89,000 clones, around 84% of them seen just once. Sequencing used CD4+ or CD8+ T cells sorted from blood, obtained in a trial of the OX40 agonist ivuxolimab. Every receptor here comes from an adult with an advanced solid tumor such as melanoma, head and neck, liver or kidney cancer. Each CDR3 is given with its conserved first and last residue. A D gene is named only where the DNA matches it firmly. For some rows the clone size is stated as once, few or many, or as a class when expanded; others skip it.

D gene: TRBD2
J gene: TRBJ2-2
clone size: .
V gene: TRBV5-1
CDR3 DNA: TGCGCCAGCAGCTGGACTAGCGGGGGGGCCGGGGAGCTGTTTTTT
CDR3 protein: CASSWTSGGAGELFF

D gene: .
J gene: TRBJ1-2
clone size: once
V gene: TRBV7-9
CDR3 DNA: TGTGCCAGCAGCTTAGACGCAAGCTACTATGGCTACACCTTC
CDR3 protein: CASSLDASYYGYTF

D gene: .
J gene: TRBJ2-3
clone size: .
V gene: TRBV28
CDR3 DNA: TGTGCCAGCAGGCCCCGGGCGAGGGTGGTCGATACGCAGTATTTT
CDR3 protein: CASRPRARVVDTQYF

D gene: TRBD2
J gene: TRBJ2-7
clone size: medium-sized
V gene: TRBV9
CDR3 DNA: TGTGCCAGCAGCCCCCAACTAGCGGGGGGGCCTTACGAGCAGTACTTC
CDR3 protein: CASSPQLAGGPYEQYF

D gene: TRBD2
J gene: TRBJ2-7
clone size: few
V gene: TRBV2
CDR3 DNA: TGTGCCAGCGGAATCGGACTAGCGGGGGGGGAGCAGTACTTC
CDR3 protein: CASGIGLAGGEQYF

D gene: .
J gene: TRBJ2-1
clone size: .
V gene: TRBV5-1
CDR3 DNA: TGCGCCAGCAGCCTGGAGGGGGGTGCCTACAATGAGCAGTTCTTC
CDR3 protein: CASSLEGGAYNEQFF

D gene: TRBD1
J gene: TRBJ2-5
clone size: .
V gene: TRBV10-3
CDR3 DNA: TGTGCCATCAGTCCCTCAGGGGGCATAGGGGAGACCCAGTACTTC
CDR3 protein: CAISPSGGIGETQYF

D gene: .
J gene: TRBJ2-7
clone size: .
V gene: TRBV5-1
CDR3 DNA: TGCGCCAGCAGCTCGACCGGGACTCATAACGAGCAGTACTTC
CDR3 protein: CASSSTGTHNEQYF

D gene: .
J gene: TRBJ2-3
clone size: few
V gene: TRBV2
CDR3 DNA: TGTGCCAGCGGGGGCGACACAGATACGCAGTATTTT
CDR3 protein: CASGGDTDTQYF

D gene: .
J gene: TRBJ2-1
clone size: .
V gene: TRBV29-1
CDR3 DNA: TGCAGCGTTGGGATCACTAGAAGCTCCTACAATGAGCAGTTCTTC
CDR3 protein: CSVGITRSSYNEQFF

D gene: .
J gene: TRBJ2-7
clone size: .
V gene: TRBV5-1
CDR3 DNA: TGCGCCAGCAGCTTATGGGTCTCCTACGAGCAGTACTTC
CDR3 protein: CASSLWVSYEQYF

D gene: .
J gene: TRBJ2-5
clone size: .
V gene: TRBV30
CDR3 DNA: TGTGCCTGGAGTGTGGTAGTTGGGGCACAAGAGACCCAGTACTTC
CDR3 protein: CAWSVVVGAQETQYF

D gene: TRBD1
J gene: TRBJ1-6
clone size: .
V gene: TRBV30
CDR3 DNA: TGTGCCTGGAGCCGAGGGGGCAGCTCCTATAATTCACCCCTCCACTTT
CDR3 protein: CAWSRGGSSYNSPLHF

D gene: TRBD1
J gene: TRBJ1-3
clone size: .
V gene: TRBV5-1
CDR3 DNA: TGCGCCAGCAGCTCAGCCCGGGACAGGACCTTCTCTGGAAACACCATATATTTT
CDR3 protein: CASSSARDRTFSGNTIYF

D gene: .
J gene: TRBJ2-1
clone size: .
V gene: TRBV7-9
CDR3 DNA: TGTGCCAGCAGCACGGGGGCGGGGTTGAGTGAGCAGTTCTTC
CDR3 protein: CASSTGAGLSEQFF

D gene: .
J gene: TRBJ2-1
clone size: .
V gene: TRBV6-5
CDR3 DNA: TGTGCCAGCAGTCATGACAGCAATGAGCAGTTCTTC
CDR3 protein: CASSHDSNEQFF

D gene: TRBD1
J gene: TRBJ2-3
clone size: few
V gene: TRBV19
CDR3 DNA: TGTGCCAGTAGTATCGGGGACAGGGGAGTAGATACGCAGTATTTT
CDR3 protein: CASSIGDRGVDTQYF

D gene: .
J gene: TRBJ1-3
clone size: .
V gene: TRBV5-1
CDR3 DNA: TGCGCCAGCAGCTTGGCCCCCCCACAGCGCGACTCTGGAAACACCATATATTTT
CDR3 protein: CASSLAPPQRDSGNTIYF

D gene: TRBD1
J gene: TRBJ2-7
clone size: .
V gene: TRBV6-1
CDR3 DNA: TGTGCCAGCAGCCGCACAGGGGATTCATGGGCGGAGCAGTACTTC
CDR3 protein: CASSRTGDSWAEQYF

D gene: TRBD1
J gene: TRBJ2-7
clone size: .
V gene: TRBV19
CDR3 DNA: TGTGCCAGTGCGGGGGACAGGGTCCACGAGCAGTACTTC
CDR3 protein: CASAGDRVHEQYF

D gene: .
J gene: TRBJ2-3
clone size: .
V gene: TRBV5-1
CDR3 DNA: TGCGCCAGCAGCTTGAGGGCAGCCCTTGGGGATACGCAGTATTTT
CDR3 protein: CASSLRAALGDTQYF

D gene: .
J gene: TRBJ2-6
clone size: .
V gene: TRBV2
CDR3 DNA: TGTGCCAGCAGGGCTATTTCTGGGGCCAACGTCCTGACTTTC
CDR3 protein: CASRAISGANVLTF

D gene: .
J gene: TRBJ2-7
clone size: .
V gene: TRBV30
CDR3 DNA: TGTGCCTGGAGGGAGAGCTCCTACGAGCAGTACTTC
CDR3 protein: CAWRESSYEQYF

D gene: TRBD1
J gene: TRBJ1-2
clone size: few
V gene: TRBV30
CDR3 DNA: TGTGCCTGGAAGGGGGCCCGCGGTGGCTACACCTTC
CDR3 protein: CAWKGARGGYTF

D gene: .
J gene: TRBJ1-2
clone size: .
V gene: TRBV21-1
CDR3 DNA: TGTGCCAGCAGCAATATGGTTTGGGACTATGGCTACACCTTC
CDR3 protein: CASSNMVWDYGYTF

D gene: .
J gene: TRBJ1-2
clone size: .
V gene: TRBV7-9
CDR3 DNA: TGTGCCAGCAGCTCGGAGGGGGGCCCGGGATATGGCTACACCTTC
CDR3 protein: CASSSEGGPGYGYTF

D gene: TRBD1
J gene: TRBJ1-3
clone size: once
V gene: TRBV7-2
CDR3 DNA: TGTGCCAGCAGCCCACAGGGGATCGCTGGAAACACCATATATTTT
CDR3 protein: CASSPQGIAGNTIYF

D gene: .
J gene: TRBJ1-1
clone size: .
V gene: TRBV29-1
CDR3 DNA: TGCAGCGTTGAAGTCAGGGTAACCATGAACACTGAAGCTTTCTTT
CDR3 protein: CSVEVRVTMNTEAFF

D gene: .
J gene: TRBJ2-7
clone size: .
V gene: TRBV7-8
CDR3 DNA: TGTGCCAGCAGCTTAAGGGCGCAGGGGATAGCGGACGAGCAGTACTTC
CDR3 protein: CASSLRAQGIADEQYF

D gene: TRBD2
J gene: TRBJ2-2
clone size: .
V gene: TRBV7-6
CDR3 DNA: TGTGCCAGCAGCTTAGAAGCGGGGGGTTTTTCGAACACCGGGGAGCTGTTTTTT
CDR3 protein: CASSLEAGGFSNTGELFF

D gene: .
J gene: TRBJ1-4
clone size: .
V gene: TRBV7-9
CDR3 DNA: TGTGCCAGCAGCCACCGACAGGACCGATGGGAAAAACTGTTTTTT
CDR3 protein: CASSHRQDRWEKLFF

D gene: .
J gene: TRBJ1-1
clone size: .
V gene: TRBV6-5
CDR3 DNA: TGTGCCAGCAGTTCCTCGGAGGGGAAAGCTTTCTTT
CDR3 protein: CASSSSEGKAFF

D gene: .
J gene: TRBJ2-7
clone size: .
V gene: TRBV30
CDR3 DNA: TGTGCCTGGAGTTTCCATAAGGGGAGAGAGCAGTACTTC
CDR3 protein: CAWSFHKGREQYF

D gene: TRBD1
J gene: TRBJ1-6
clone size: few
V gene: TRBV10-2
CDR3 DNA: TGCGCCAGCAGTGTGGGACAGGGTAATTCACCCCTCCACTTT
CDR3 protein: CASSVGQGNSPLHF

D gene: TRBD1
J gene: TRBJ1-4
clone size: .
V gene: TRBV5-1
CDR3 DNA: TGCGCCAGCAGCCCTTCGACAGGGAATGAAAAACTGTTTTTT
CDR3 protein: CASSPSTGNEKLFF

D gene: TRBD1
J gene: TRBJ1-1
clone size: .
V gene: TRBV18
CDR3 DNA: TGTGCCAGCTCATCTCGACAGGGAACGATGAACACTGAAGCTTTCTTT
CDR3 protein: CASSSRQGTMNTEAFF

D gene: .
J gene: TRBJ1-2
clone size: .
V gene: TRBV12-5
CDR3 DNA: TGTGCTAGTGCCCCCTCATCCTATGGCTACACCTTC
CDR3 protein: CASAPSSYGYTF